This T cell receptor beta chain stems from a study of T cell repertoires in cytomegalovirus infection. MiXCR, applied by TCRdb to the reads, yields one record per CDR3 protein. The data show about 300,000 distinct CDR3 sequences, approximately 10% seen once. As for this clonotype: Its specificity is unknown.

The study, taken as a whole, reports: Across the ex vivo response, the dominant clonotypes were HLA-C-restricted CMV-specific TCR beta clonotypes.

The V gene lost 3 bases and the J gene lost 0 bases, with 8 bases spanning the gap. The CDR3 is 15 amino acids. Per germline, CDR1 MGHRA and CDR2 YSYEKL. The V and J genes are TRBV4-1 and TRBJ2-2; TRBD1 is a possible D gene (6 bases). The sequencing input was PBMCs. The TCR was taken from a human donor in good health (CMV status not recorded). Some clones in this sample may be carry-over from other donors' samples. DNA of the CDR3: TGCGCCAGCAGCCACGGACAGACGAACACCGGGGAGCTGTTTTTT. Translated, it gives CASSHGQTNTGELFF.